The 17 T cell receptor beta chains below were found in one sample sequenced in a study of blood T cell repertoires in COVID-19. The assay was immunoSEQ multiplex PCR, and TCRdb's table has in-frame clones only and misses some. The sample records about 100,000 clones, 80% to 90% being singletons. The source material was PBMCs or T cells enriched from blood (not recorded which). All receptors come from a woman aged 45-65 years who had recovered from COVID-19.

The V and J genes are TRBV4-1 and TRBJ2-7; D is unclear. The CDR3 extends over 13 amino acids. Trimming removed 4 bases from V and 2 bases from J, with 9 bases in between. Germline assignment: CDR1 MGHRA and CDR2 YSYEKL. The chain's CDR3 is CASSPSVPYEQYF. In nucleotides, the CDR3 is TGCGCCAGCAGCCCAAGCGTACCCTACGAGCAGTACTTC.

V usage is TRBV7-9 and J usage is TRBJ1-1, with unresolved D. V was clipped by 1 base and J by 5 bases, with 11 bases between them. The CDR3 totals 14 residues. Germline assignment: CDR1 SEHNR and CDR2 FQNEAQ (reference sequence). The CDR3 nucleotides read TGTGCCAGCAGCTTAGAAGTGGGCTTGACTGAAGCTTTCTTT. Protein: CASSLEVGLTEAFF.

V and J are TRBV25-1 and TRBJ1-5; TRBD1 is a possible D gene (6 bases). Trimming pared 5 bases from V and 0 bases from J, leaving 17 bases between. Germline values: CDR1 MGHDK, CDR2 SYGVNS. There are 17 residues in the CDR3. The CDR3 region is CASSLKPGTSSNQPQHF. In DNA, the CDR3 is TGTGCCAGCAGTCTAAAGCCCGGGACATCTAGCAATCAGCCCCAGCATTTT.

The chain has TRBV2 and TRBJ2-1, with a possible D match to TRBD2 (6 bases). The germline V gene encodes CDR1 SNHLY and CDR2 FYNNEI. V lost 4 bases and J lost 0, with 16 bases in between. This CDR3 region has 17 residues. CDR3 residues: CASSVAGTGRSYNEQFF. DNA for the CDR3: TGTGCCAGCAGTGTTGCGGGGACGGGCCGCTCCTACAATGAGCAGTTCTTC.

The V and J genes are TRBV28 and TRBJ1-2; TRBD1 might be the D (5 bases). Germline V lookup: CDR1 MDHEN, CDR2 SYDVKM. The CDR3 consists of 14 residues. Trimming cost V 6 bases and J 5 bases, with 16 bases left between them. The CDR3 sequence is CASSSRSGRYGYTF. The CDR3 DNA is TGTGCCAGCAGCTCCAGATCAGGGCGGTATGGCTACACCTTC.

This chain's CDR3 is CASSLMSSGGYNEQFF. For the CDR3, the DNA is TGTGCCAGCAGCTTAATGTCTAGCGGGGGCTACAATGAGCAGTTCTTC. This chain connects TRBV7-3 to TRBJ2-1; TRBD2 agrees at 10 bases. V shed 1 base, J shed 3 bases, and the junction held 3 bases outside the gene matches. Looked up from germline, CDR1 is SGHTA and CDR2 is FQGTGA. The length of the CDR3 is 16 residues.

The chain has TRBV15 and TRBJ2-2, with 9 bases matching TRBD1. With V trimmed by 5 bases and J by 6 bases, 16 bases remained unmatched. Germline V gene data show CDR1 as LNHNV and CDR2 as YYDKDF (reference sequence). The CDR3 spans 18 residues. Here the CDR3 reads CATSDRDRALGTSGELFF. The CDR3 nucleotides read TGTGCCACCAGCGACCGGGACAGGGCTCTTGGGACATCCGGGGAGCTGTTTTTT.

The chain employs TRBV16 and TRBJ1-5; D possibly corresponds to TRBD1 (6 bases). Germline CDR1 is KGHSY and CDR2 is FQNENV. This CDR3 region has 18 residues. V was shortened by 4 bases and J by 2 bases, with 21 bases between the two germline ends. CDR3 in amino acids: CASSPNRVGAWGNQPQHF. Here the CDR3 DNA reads TGTGCCAGCAGCCCTAACAGGGTAGGGGCTTGGGGCAATCAGCCCCAGCATTTT.

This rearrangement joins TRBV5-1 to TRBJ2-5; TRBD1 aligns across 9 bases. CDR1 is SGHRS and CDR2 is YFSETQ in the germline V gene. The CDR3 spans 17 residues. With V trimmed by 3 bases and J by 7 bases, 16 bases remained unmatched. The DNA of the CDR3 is TGCGCCAGCAGCTCTAACACCGGGACAGGGTTCGGGGTGACCCAGTACTTC. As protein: CASSSNTGTGFGVTQYF.

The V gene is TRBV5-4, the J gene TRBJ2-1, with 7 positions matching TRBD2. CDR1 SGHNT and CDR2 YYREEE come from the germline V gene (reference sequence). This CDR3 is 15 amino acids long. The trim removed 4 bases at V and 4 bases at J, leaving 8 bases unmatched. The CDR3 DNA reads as TGTGCCAGCAGCCCGCAACTAGCGATGTACAATGAGCAGTTCTTC. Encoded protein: CASSPQLAMYNEQFF.

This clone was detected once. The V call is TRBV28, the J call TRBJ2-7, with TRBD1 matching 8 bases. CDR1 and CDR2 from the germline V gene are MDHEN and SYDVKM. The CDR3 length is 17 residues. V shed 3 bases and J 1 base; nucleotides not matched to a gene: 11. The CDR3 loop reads CASSFVTGEINSYEQYF. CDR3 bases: TGTGCCAGCAGTTTCGTGACAGGGGAAATTAATTCCTACGAGCAGTACTTC. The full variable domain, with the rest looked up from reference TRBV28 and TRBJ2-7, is DVKVTQSSRYLVKRTGEKVFLECVQDMDHENMFWYRQDPGLGLRLIYFSYDVKMKEKGDIPEGYSVSREKKERFSLILESASTNQTSMYLCASSFVTGEINSYEQYFGPGTRLTVT.

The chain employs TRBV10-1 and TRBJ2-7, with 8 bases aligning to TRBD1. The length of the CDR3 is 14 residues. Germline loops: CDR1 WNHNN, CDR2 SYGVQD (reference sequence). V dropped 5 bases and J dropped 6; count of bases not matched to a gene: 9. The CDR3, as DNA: TGCGCCAGCAGTCTTGGACAGGGTAGGTCCGAGCAGTACTTC. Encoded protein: CASSLGQGRSEQYF.

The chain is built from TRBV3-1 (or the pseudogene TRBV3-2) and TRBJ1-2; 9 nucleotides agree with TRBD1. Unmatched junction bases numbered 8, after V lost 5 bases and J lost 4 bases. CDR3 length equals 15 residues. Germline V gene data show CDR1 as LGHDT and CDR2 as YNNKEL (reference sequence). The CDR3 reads CASSSMTGGGYGYTF. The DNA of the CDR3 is TGTGCCAGCAGCTCAATGACAGGGGGAGGCTATGGCTACACCTTC.

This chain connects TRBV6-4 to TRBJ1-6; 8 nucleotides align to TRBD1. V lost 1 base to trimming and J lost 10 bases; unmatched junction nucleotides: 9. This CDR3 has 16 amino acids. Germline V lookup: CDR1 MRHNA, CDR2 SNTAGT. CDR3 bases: TGTGCCAGCAGTGACTGGACAGGGTATGGTGGCTCACCCCTCCACTTT. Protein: CASSDWTGYGGSPLHF.

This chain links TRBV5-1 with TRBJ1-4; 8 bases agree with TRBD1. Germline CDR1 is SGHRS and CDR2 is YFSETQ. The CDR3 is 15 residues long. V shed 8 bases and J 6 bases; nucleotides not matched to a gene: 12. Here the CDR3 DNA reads TGCGCCAGTCAGCCCAACCCAGGGGGCTATGAAAAACTGTTTTTT. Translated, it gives CASQPNPGGYEKLFF.

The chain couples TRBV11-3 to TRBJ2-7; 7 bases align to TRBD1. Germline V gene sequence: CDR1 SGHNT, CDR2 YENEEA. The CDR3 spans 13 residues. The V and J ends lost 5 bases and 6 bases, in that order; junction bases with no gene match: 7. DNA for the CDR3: TGTGCCAGCAGCACCAGAGGGGGCGGCGAGCAGTACTTC. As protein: CASSTRGGGEQYF.

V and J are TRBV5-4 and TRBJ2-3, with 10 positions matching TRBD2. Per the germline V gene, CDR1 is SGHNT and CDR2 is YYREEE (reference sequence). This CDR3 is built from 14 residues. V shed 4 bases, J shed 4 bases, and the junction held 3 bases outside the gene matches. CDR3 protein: CASSPSGGSDTQYF. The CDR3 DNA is TGTGCCAGCAGCCCTAGCGGGGGATCAGATACGCAGTATTTT. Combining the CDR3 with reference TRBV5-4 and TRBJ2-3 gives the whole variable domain ETGVTQSPTHLIKTRGQQVTLRCSSQSGHNTVSWYQQALGQGPQFIFQYYREEENGRGNFPPRFSGLQFPNYSSELNVNALELDDSALYLCASSPSGGSDTQYFGPGTRLTVL.